This T cell receptor (beta chain) is drawn from a study of CD4+ T cells in melanoma. Study observations and caveats: Reportedly, melanoma neoantigen-specific CD4+ T cells showed varied differentiation states.

As regards this clone: Its target is unknown.

The data were produced by immunoSEQ multiplex PCR, yet TCRdb's version contains in-frame clones alone and is incomplete. Found here are over 100,000 clones, about 90% of them singletons; the top ten hold 3% to 4%. V was pared by 5 bases and J by 0 bases, with 17 bases between. Germline CDR1 reads LNHDA; CDR2 reads SQIVND (reference sequence). CDR3 length: 17 amino acids. The chain recombines TRBV19 with TRBJ1-3; a weak D match, TRBD1 (5 bases). The sequence was collected from a human donor with melanoma. Sequenced material: peripheral blood. CDR3 nucleotide sequence: TGTGCCAGTAGTTTCCGGGACCGACATCTCTCTGGAAACACCATATATTTT. Protein product: CASSFRDRHLSGNTIYF. Supplemented by reference TRBV19 and TRBJ1-3, the full variable domain reads DGGITQSPKYLFRKEGQNVTLSCEQNLNHDAMYWYRQDPGQGLRLIYYSQIVNDFQKGDIAEGYSVSREKKESFPLTVTSAQKNPTAFYLCASSFRDRHLSGNTIYFGEGSWLTVV.